A selection of T cell receptor beta chains follows, all from one sample in a study of shared clonotypes between healthy human individuals. The data were produced by immunoSEQ multiplex PCR, yet TCRdb's version contains in-frame clones alone and is incomplete. The sample carries approximately 1,000,000 clones, 75% to 85% recorded once. The sequenced sample was memory CD4+ T cells from PBMCs. All receptors derive from a man younger than 30 in good health. Some clones in this sample may be carry-over from other donors' samples. Both conserved end residues are part of each CDR3. D genes are given only for firm matches. Clone size is not always given. Where it is, it says once, few, many or a class for expanded clones.

V gene: TRBV7-6; D gene: .; clone size: .; J gene: TRBJ1-4; CDR3 protein: CASSLDLGPRREKLFF; CDR3 DNA: TGTGCCAGCAGCTTAGACCTTGGCCCACGAAGGGAAAAACTGTTTTTT
V gene: TRBV6-1; D gene: .; clone size: .; J gene: TRBJ2-7; CDR3 protein: CASSGQEGYEQYF; CDR3 DNA: TGTGCCAGCAGTGGACAGGAAGGGTACGAGCAGTACTTC
V gene: TRBV15; D gene: .; clone size: few; J gene: TRBJ1-4; CDR3 protein: CATSREYSTNEKLFF; CDR3 DNA: TGTGCCACCAGCAGAGAGTACAGCACTAATGAAAAACTGTTTTTT
V gene: TRBV28; D gene: TRBD1; clone size: .; J gene: TRBJ2-7; CDR3 protein: CASSPGTGGLREQYF; CDR3 DNA: TGTGCCAGCAGTCCGGGGACAGGGGGCTTAAGGGAGCAGTACTTC
V gene: TRBV5-1; D gene: TRBD2; clone size: .; J gene: TRBJ2-3; CDR3 protein: CASSVGAGDSTDTQYF; CDR3 DNA: TGCGCCAGCAGCGTTGGAGCGGGAGATTCGACAGATACGCAGTATTTT
V gene: TRBV6-5; D gene: .; clone size: .; J gene: TRBJ2-1; CDR3 protein: CASGWESYNEQFF; CDR3 DNA: TGTGCCAGCGGGTGGGAGTCATACAATGAGCAGTTCTTC
V gene: TRBV6-6; D gene: .; clone size: .; J gene: TRBJ1-3; CDR3 protein: CAGKQGNGNTIYF; CDR3 DNA: TGTGCCGGGAAACAGGGAAATGGAAACACCATATATTTT
V gene: TRBV7-2; D gene: TRBD1; clone size: .; J gene: TRBJ1-1; CDR3 protein: CASSRQGAPTEAFF; CDR3 DNA: TGTGCCAGCAGCCGACAGGGGGCTCCGACTGAAGCTTTCTTT
V gene: TRBV7-3; D gene: .; clone size: few; J gene: TRBJ2-3; CDR3 protein: CASSLLSSTDTQYF; CDR3 DNA: TGTGCCAGCAGCTTGCTTTCTAGCACAGATACGCAGTATTTT
V gene: TRBV19; D gene: .; clone size: .; J gene: TRBJ2-1; CDR3 protein: CASSIDSQYNEQFF; CDR3 DNA: TGTGCCAGTAGTATAGACAGCCAATACAATGAGCAGTTCTTC
V gene: TRBV5-1; D gene: TRBD2; clone size: .; J gene: TRBJ2-7; CDR3 protein: CASSLEPSGGYEQYF; CDR3 DNA: TGCGCCAGCAGCTTGGAGCCTAGCGGAGGGTACGAGCAGTACTTC
V gene: TRBV5-6; D gene: .; clone size: .; J gene: TRBJ1-2; CDR3 protein: CASSLLGQGRHYGYTF; CDR3 DNA: TGTGCCAGCAGCTTGCTGGGGCAGGGTCGACACTATGGCTACACCTTC
V gene: TRBV27; D gene: .; clone size: few; J gene: TRBJ1-5; CDR3 protein: CASSPSRNQPQHF; CDR3 DNA: TGTGCCAGCAGTCCTTCACGGAATCAGCCCCAGCATTTT
V gene: TRBV2; D gene: .; clone size: few; J gene: TRBJ1-5; CDR3 protein: CASSVVERQPQHF; CDR3 DNA: TGTGCCAGCAGTGTCGTAGAAAGACAGCCCCAGCATTTT
V gene: TRBV28; D gene: .; clone size: few; J gene: TRBJ1-3; CDR3 protein: CASMTSRSGNTIYF; CDR3 DNA: TGTGCCAGTATGACATCGAGGTCTGGAAACACCATATATTTT
V gene: TRBV28; D gene: TRBD1; clone size: .; J gene: TRBJ2-7; CDR3 protein: CASRPAGTGTYEQYF; CDR3 DNA: TGTGCCAGCAGGCCAGCCGGGACAGGGACCTACGAGCAGTACTTC
V gene: TRBV6-1; D gene: .; clone size: few; J gene: TRBJ1-5; CDR3 protein: CASSSRDDQPQHF; CDR3 DNA: TGTGCCAGCAGTTCGAGGGATGACCAGCCCCAGCATTTT
V gene: TRBV21-1; D gene: .; clone size: few; J gene: TRBJ1-1; CDR3 protein: CASSKGRDRDRANTEAFF; CDR3 DNA: TGTGCCAGCAGCAAAGGGAGGGACAGGGACAGGGCGAACACTGAAGCTTTCTTT
V gene: TRBV9; D gene: TRBD2; clone size: .; J gene: TRBJ2-1; CDR3 protein: CASSVGGTNNEQFF; CDR3 DNA: TGTGCCAGCAGCGTAGGAGGGACTAACAATGAGCAGTTCTTC
V gene: TRBV7-2; D gene: TRBD1; clone size: .; J gene: TRBJ2-7; CDR3 protein: CASSLVGTGVGEQYF; CDR3 DNA: TGTGCCAGCAGCTTAGTAGGGACAGGGGTAGGCGAGCAGTACTTC
V gene: TRBV28; D gene: .; clone size: .; J gene: TRBJ1-2; CDR3 protein: CASRPPGGENGYTF; CDR3 DNA: TGTGCCAGCAGGCCCCCCGGGGGGGAGAATGGCTACACCTTC
V gene: TRBV5-1; D gene: TRBD2; clone size: .; J gene: TRBJ2-5; CDR3 protein: CASSLGSSGSRETQYF; CDR3 DNA: TGCGCCAGCAGCTTGGGATCTAGCGGGAGTCGGGAGACCCAGTACTTC
V gene: TRBV5-6; D gene: TRBD1; clone size: .; J gene: TRBJ2-2; CDR3 protein: CASSLGTVRSGELFF; CDR3 DNA: TGTGCCAGCAGCTTAGGGACAGTGAGATCTGGGGAGCTGTTTTTT
V gene: TRBV6-5; D gene: .; clone size: .; J gene: TRBJ1-4; CDR3 protein: CASSYRGFREKLFF; CDR3 DNA: TGTGCCAGCAGTTACCGGGGGTTTCGCGAAAAACTGTTTTTT
V gene: TRBV5-4; D gene: TRBD1; clone size: .; J gene: TRBJ2-2; CDR3 protein: CASSSGTGGSTGELFF; CDR3 DNA: TGTGCCAGCAGCTCCGGGACAGGGGGCAGCACCGGGGAGCTGTTTTTT
V gene: TRBV10-3; D gene: TRBD2; clone size: .; J gene: TRBJ2-1; CDR3 protein: CAIRGTSGSEQFF; CDR3 DNA: TGTGCCATCAGAGGGACTAGCGGGAGCGAGCAGTTCTTC
V gene: TRBV19; D gene: .; clone size: .; J gene: TRBJ2-7; CDR3 protein: CASTGGMGYEQYF; CDR3 DNA: TGTGCCAGTACTGGCGGGATGGGCTACGAGCAGTACTTC
V gene: TRBV6-1; D gene: .; clone size: few; J gene: TRBJ1-4; CDR3 protein: CASSLLGEKLFF; CDR3 DNA: TGTGCCAGCAGTCTATTGGGGGAAAAACTGTTTTTT
V gene: TRBV7-9; D gene: .; clone size: few; J gene: TRBJ1-5; CDR3 protein: CASTVGGHNQPQHF; CDR3 DNA: TGTGCCAGCACAGTCGGGGGGCACAATCAGCCCCAGCATTTT
V gene: TRBV7-3; D gene: .; clone size: many; J gene: TRBJ1-1; CDR3 protein: CASSLQPNTEAFF; CDR3 DNA: TGTGCCAGCAGCTTACAGCCAAACACTGAAGCTTTCTTT
V gene: TRBV7-9; D gene: .; clone size: .; J gene: TRBJ1-2; CDR3 protein: CASSFSGTTNYGYTF; CDR3 DNA: TGTGCCAGCAGCTTCTCCGGGACGACTAACTATGGCTACACCTTC
V gene: TRBV5-5; D gene: TRBD2; clone size: .; J gene: TRBJ2-3; CDR3 protein: CASRLTSGAVGDTQYF; CDR3 DNA: TGTGCCAGCAGACTGACTAGCGGAGCGGTCGGAGATACGCAGTATTTT
V gene: TRBV28; D gene: .; clone size: .; J gene: TRBJ2-5; CDR3 protein: CASRRHSAPWEQYF; CDR3 DNA: TGTGCCAGCAGGCGCCACTCGGCCCCTTGGGAGCAGTACTTC
V gene: TRBV7-2; D gene: TRBD1; clone size: once; J gene: TRBJ2-7; CDR3 protein: CASSPKPAGQGVYEQYF; CDR3 DNA: TGTGCCAGCAGCCCCAAACCGGCAGGACAGGGTGTCTACGAGCAGTACTTC
V gene: TRBV28; D gene: .; clone size: .; J gene: TRBJ1-1; CDR3 protein: CASRGAYTEAFF; CDR3 DNA: TGTGCCAGCAGGGGGGCCTACACTGAAGCTTTCTTT
V gene: TRBV5-6; D gene: .; clone size: .; J gene: TRBJ1-4; CDR3 protein: CASSLDAGWNEKLFF; CDR3 DNA: TGTGCCAGCAGCTTGGACGCAGGGTGGAATGAAAAACTGTTTTTT
V gene: TRBV19; D gene: TRBD2; clone size: .; J gene: TRBJ2-3; CDR3 protein: CASSITGGDTDTQYF; CDR3 DNA: TGTGCCAGTAGTATTACGGGAGGTGACACAGATACGCAGTATTTT
V gene: TRBV2; D gene: .; clone size: .; J gene: TRBJ1-2; CDR3 protein: CASKPTGNYGYTF; CDR3 DNA: TGTGCCAGCAAGCCAACTGGGAACTATGGCTACACCTTC
V gene: TRBV5-4; D gene: .; clone size: .; J gene: TRBJ2-6; CDR3 protein: CASSQATGRAGANVLTF; CDR3 DNA: TGTGCCAGCAGCCAAGCTACAGGGAGAGCTGGGGCCAACGTCCTGACTTTC
V gene: TRBV4-3; D gene: .; clone size: .; J gene: TRBJ2-4; CDR3 protein: CASSREEGNIQYF; CDR3 DNA: TGCGCCAGCAGCCGGGAGGAGGGAAACATTCAGTACTTC